Listed here are 19 T cell receptor beta chains from one sample, sequenced in a study of T cell changes during pregnancy in multiple sclerosis. Some clones are missing from TCRdb's copy, which holds only in-frame ones; the method was immunoSEQ multiplex PCR. The table lists roughly 30,000 clones, roughly nine tenths of them singletons. Sample: CD8+ T cells from peripheral blood mononuclear cells, taken before pregnancy. The receptors here all came from a female donor with multiple sclerosis, enrolled in a pregnancy study.

J is TRBJ1-1 and V is TRBV15; no definite D call. The ends were cut back, 0 bases at V and 9 bases at J, with 17 bases in the middle. The CDR3 is made up of 15 amino acids. The germline CDR1 and CDR2 sequences are LNHNV and YYDKDF (reference sequence). CDR3 residues: CATSRDKAAGRKAFF. DNA for the CDR3: TGTGCCACCAGCAGAGATAAAGCGGCCGGCCGAAAAGCTTTCTTT.

The chain uses TRBV27 and TRBJ1-5; 8 bases are shared with TRBD1. The V gene end was trimmed by 6 bases and the J gene end by 6 bases; junction bases not matched to a gene: 7. The CDR3 consists of 14 residues. Germline V lookup: CDR1 MNHEY, CDR2 SMNVEV (reference sequence). The CDR3 spells CASRPGGSSQPQHF. The CDR3 nucleotides are TGTGCCAGCAGACCAGGGGGCTCCTCTCAGCCCCAGCATTTT.

The chain has TRBV11-2 and TRBJ1-1, with D perhaps TRBD1 (6 bases). The CDR3 runs 14 residues. Trimming left V 1 base short and J 4 bases short, with 10 bases between. Germline V gene data show CDR1 as SGHAT and CDR2 as FQNNGV. This CDR3 is CASSLVGGPTEAFF. CDR3 coding DNA: TGTGCCAGCAGCTTAGTTGGGGGCCCCACTGAAGCTTTCTTT. The entire variable domain, with the rest obtained from reference TRBV11-2 and TRBJ1-1, is as follows: EAGVAQSPRYKIIEKRQSVAFWCNPISGHATLYWYQQILGQGPKLLIQFQNNGVVDDSQLPKDRFSAERLKGVDSTLKIQPAKLEDSAVYLCASSLVGGPTEAFFGQGTRLTVV.

The V gene is TRBV9, the J gene TRBJ2-1; the match to TRBD2 covers 8 bases. Germline V CDR1 and CDR2: SGDLS, YYNGEE. J lost 1 base, V lost 2 bases, and 8 bases had no gene match. The CDR3 runs 17 residues. In DNA form, the CDR3 reads TGTGCCAGCAGCGTTTCTGTCCGCGGGGGGTCCTACAATGAGCAGTTCTTC. Encoded protein: CASSVSVRGGSYNEQFF. Drawing the rest from reference TRBV9 and TRBJ2-1, the complete variable domain is DSGVTQTPKHLITATGQRVTLRCSPRSGDLSVYWYQQSLDQGLQFLIQYYNGEERAKGNILERFSAQQFPDLHSELNLSSLELGDSALYFCASSVSVRGGSYNEQFFGPGTRLTVL.

The chain recombines TRBV7-6 with TRBJ1-1; the match to TRBD1 covers 7 bases. The CDR3 extends over 12 amino acids. V gave up 4 bases and J gave up 7 bases; unmatched junction bases: 3. CDR1 is SGHVS, CDR2 FNYEAQ, per germline. The CDR3 here is CASSSRTGEAFF. The CDR3 coding sequence is TGTGCCAGCAGCTCCCGGACAGGTGAAGCTTTCTTT.

The chain joins TRBV2 to TRBJ1-2; TRBD1 agrees at 9 bases. Germline-derived CDR1 and CDR2 are SNHLY and FYNNEI. J gave up 4 bases and V 8 bases, and 11 bases lay outside the gene matches. The CDR3 sequence is 15 residues long. CDR3 residues: CASVSGQGAFYGYTF. In DNA form, the CDR3 reads TGTGCCAGCGTTTCGGGACAGGGTGCCTTCTATGGCTACACCTTC.

CDR3 DNA: TGTGCCAGCCATCAGGCCCGGGACTGGAACTATGGCTACACCTTC. Amino acid sequence: CASHQARDWNYGYTF. The rearrangement uses TRBV28 and TRBJ1-2; perhaps TRBD1 as D (5 bases). V gave up 8 bases and J gave up 2 bases, with 18 bases separating them. The CDR3 contains 15 residues. CDR1 MDHEN and CDR2 SYDVKM come from the germline V gene.

This sequence joins TRBV13 and TRBJ2-2, with TRBD1 matching over 8 bases. The V gene end was trimmed by 5 bases and the J gene end by 3 bases; junction bases not matched to a gene: 8. CDR3 length: 16 amino acids. From germline, CDR1 is PRHDT and CDR2 FYEKMQ (reference sequence). Here the CDR3 reads CASSPGTGVHTGELFF. The CDR3 DNA reads as TGTGCCAGCAGCCCCGGGACAGGAGTTCACACCGGGGAGCTGTTTTTT.

This clone has more than one count but fewer than ten. The chain is built from TRBV7-2 and TRBJ2-2, with D unresolved. CDR3 size: 17 residues. Germline values: CDR1 SGHTA, CDR2 FQGNSA. Trimming cost V 2 bases and J 0 bases, with 13 bases left between them. As DNA, the CDR3 is TGTGCCAGCAGCTTACCCAGGCAATCCGCGAACACCGGGGAGCTGTTTTTT. Translating gives CASSLPRQSANTGELFF.

This clone was detected once. The chain links TRBV13 to TRBJ2-7, with a tentative D call TRBD1 (6 bases). Deletions cut 4 bases from V and 4 bases from J, with 20 bases between. Germline CDR1 and CDR2: PRHDT and FYEKMQ (reference sequence). The CDR3 runs to 16 residues. CDR3: CASSSLGGQGKYEQYF. DNA for the CDR3: TGTGCCAGCAGCTCTCTAGGCGGGCAGGGGAAATACGAGCAGTACTTC.

The rearrangement links TRBV10-3 to TRBJ2-3; TRBD2 matches 16 bases. The ends lost 10 bases at V and 4 bases at J; junction bases unmatched: 14. Germline CDR1 ENHRY, CDR2 SYGVKD. This CDR3 has 18 amino acids. This CDR3 is CASGGTSGGVRVADTQYF. In DNA form, the CDR3 reads TGTGCCAGCGGAGGGACTAGCGGGGGGGTCCGTGTAGCAGATACGCAGTATTTT.

J is TRBJ2-3 and V is TRBV7-8, with a weak D call TRBD2 (6 bases). CDR1 and CDR2 from the germline V gene are SGHVS and FQNEAQ. V lost 4 bases and J 2 bases, leaving 10 bases between the germline ends. This CDR3 has 14 residues. This CDR3 is CASSSGLFTDTQYF. The CDR3 DNA reads as TGTGCCAGCAGCTCCGGACTATTCACAGATACGCAGTATTTT.

This chain connects TRBV5-5 to TRBJ2-1; 7 positions match TRBD2. The CDR3 totals 15 residues. V dropped 5 bases and J dropped 2; count of bases not matched to a gene: 7. Germline lookup yields CDR1 SGHKS and CDR2 YYEKEE (reference sequence). Written as DNA, the CDR3 is TGTGCCAGCAGGCTCCGGGAGGTTGCCTACAATGAGCAGTTCTTC. This encodes CASRLREVAYNEQFF. Full variable domain (missing parts from reference TRBV5-5 and TRBJ2-1): DAGVTQSPTHLIKTRGQQVTLRCSPISGHKSVSWYQQVLGQGPQFIFQYYEKEERGRGNFPDRFSARQFPNYSSELNVNALLLGDSALYLCASRLREVAYNEQFFGPGTRLTVL.

This clone was found once. This sequence joins TRBV27 and TRBJ1-6; 10 bases match TRBD1. The CDR3 has 14 amino acids. Trimming removed 6 bases from V and 10 bases from J; junction bases left unmatched: 6. Germline V gene sequence: CDR1 MNHEY, CDR2 SMNVEV (reference sequence). CDR3 in amino acids: CASSWDRGRSPLHF. The CDR3 DNA follows: TGTGCCAGCAGCTGGGACAGGGGACGGTCACCCCTCCACTTT.

This chain connects TRBV30 to TRBJ1-1; D perhaps matches TRBD1 (5 bases). Trimming took 2 bases from V and 10 from J, leaving 11 bases between them. Germline-derived CDR1 and CDR2 are GTSNPN and SVGIG (reference sequence). The CDR3 sequence is 11 residues long. For the CDR3, the DNA is TGTGCCTGGAGTTGGGGGGGGAGAGCTTTCTTT. Translation gives CAWSWGGRAFF.

The chain combines TRBV7-2 with TRBJ1-5, with 10 bases identical to TRBD1. This CDR3 is 15 amino acids long. The germline CDR1 and CDR2 sequences are SGHTA and FQGNSA. V shed 5 bases, J shed 3 bases, and the junction held 4 bases outside the gene matches. The chain's CDR3 is CASSGQGEINQPQHF. The DNA for the CDR3 is TGTGCCAGCAGCGGACAGGGGGAAATCAATCAGCCCCAGCATTTT.

V usage is TRBV6-1 and J usage is TRBJ1-2; tentative D call: TRBD1 (6 bases). The V end lost 5 bases, the J end lost 5 bases, and 18 bases lay between the germline ends. CDR1 MNHNS and CDR2 SASEGT come from the germline V gene. This CDR3 comprises 15 residues. The CDR3 DNA sequence: TGTGCCAGCAGTACACTACAGGGTTGGGGGTATGGCTACACCTTC. As protein: CASSTLQGWGYGYTF.

Sample share makes this clone hyperexpanded. The chain carries TRBV6-1 and TRBJ2-7, with 12 bases aligning to TRBD1. This CDR3 is built from 14 residues. The V gene's germline CDR1 is MNHNS and CDR2 SASEGT. The V gene end was trimmed by 3 bases and the J gene end by 4 bases; junction bases not matched to a gene: 1. CDR3 loop: CASSEGQGAYEQYF. The CDR3 DNA reads as TGTGCCAGCAGTGAGGGACAGGGGGCGTACGAGCAGTACTTC.

This clone was observed once. The J gene is TRBJ2-7, the V gene TRBV5-8; the D is unclear. V lost 0 bases and J lost 6, with 10 bases in between. CDR3 length: 13 amino acids. CDR1 and CDR2 from the germline V gene are SGHTS and YDEGEE. The CDR3 DNA follows: TGTGCCAGCAGCTTGGACTTACTCGCCGAGCAGTACTTC. Its translation: CASSLDLLAEQYF.